This TCR beta chain is from a study of CD8+ T cells in alopecia areata. Study-level points and caveats: Patients displayed less clarity in TCR sharing than mice, a finding possibly related to HLA.

cDNA prepared by RNA extraction and subsequent reverse transcription served as the template for sequencing. Sequenced by immunoSEQ multiplex PCR; TCRdb stores in-frame clones only, minus some. The table lists over 250,000 clones, with no singletons. Trimming removed 5 bases from V and 0 bases from J; junction bases left unmatched: 4. The CDR3 runs 15 residues. Germline lookup yields CDR1 FNHDT and CDR2 SITEND (reference sequence). Markers used for sorting pooled cutaneous lymph node cells were CD4, CD8alpha, NKG2D, NKG2ACE and others. This clone has only a few counts. Its specificity is not known. Mouse germline and gene names are used. Read coverage stops 4 residues before the CDR3 terminus; the germline J gene supplies the remainder.

This TCR was sampled from a C3H/HeJ mouse with alopecia areata. The mouse strain carries the MHC haplotype H2-k. The chain links TRBV19 to TRBJ2-2; TRBD2 aligns across 7 bases. The sequenced sample consisted of CD4+ T cells sorted from a lymph node. CDR3 protein: CASRTGAANTGQLYF. CDR3 bases read: TGTGCCAGCAGAACTGGGGCCGCAAACACCGGG.